The present T cell receptor (beta chain) was sequenced within a study of cytomegalovirus exposure and HLA in healthy donors. Study-level points and caveats: More clonal expansion characterized HLA-associated TCR beta chains than equally common others in a later analysis. Per a prior analysis, the majority of TCR beta V segments were productive roughly 87% or roughly 30% of the time.

As concerns this clone: Its antigen is currently unknown.

CDR1 and CDR2 from the germline V gene are MDHEN and SYDVKM. V lost 1 base to trimming and J lost 2 bases, with 15 bases between them. The CDR3 length is 17 residues. The PCR contained 60 Vbeta and 13 Jbeta primers. TCRdb keeps only in-frame clones here, not all; method: immunoSEQ multiplex PCR. The table has about 200,000 clones, approximately 79% seen once. The sequencing input was PBMCs. The rearrangement uses TRBV28 and TRBJ1-5; TRBD1 might be the D (6 bases). The origin of this receptor is a man in his forties or fifties in good health and CMV-seronegative. The CDR3 here is CASSLYGSGGRNQPQHF. In DNA, the CDR3 is TGTGCCAGCAGTTTATATGGAAGCGGGGGGCGCAATCAGCCCCAGCATTTT.